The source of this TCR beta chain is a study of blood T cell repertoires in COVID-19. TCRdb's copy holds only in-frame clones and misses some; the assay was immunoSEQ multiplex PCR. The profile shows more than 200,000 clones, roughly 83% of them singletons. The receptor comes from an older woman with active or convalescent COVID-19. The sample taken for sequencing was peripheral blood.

Here the CDR3 reads CATSDYGQEGYTF. The CDR3 DNA follows: TGTGCCACCAGTGATTATGGACAGGAAGGCTACACCTTC. The chain uses TRBV24-1 and TRBJ1-2, with 7 bases fitting TRBD1. The ends lost 2 bases at V and 8 bases at J; junction bases unmatched: 4. The CDR3 covers 13 residues. Germline assignment: CDR1 KGHDR and CDR2 SFDVKD.